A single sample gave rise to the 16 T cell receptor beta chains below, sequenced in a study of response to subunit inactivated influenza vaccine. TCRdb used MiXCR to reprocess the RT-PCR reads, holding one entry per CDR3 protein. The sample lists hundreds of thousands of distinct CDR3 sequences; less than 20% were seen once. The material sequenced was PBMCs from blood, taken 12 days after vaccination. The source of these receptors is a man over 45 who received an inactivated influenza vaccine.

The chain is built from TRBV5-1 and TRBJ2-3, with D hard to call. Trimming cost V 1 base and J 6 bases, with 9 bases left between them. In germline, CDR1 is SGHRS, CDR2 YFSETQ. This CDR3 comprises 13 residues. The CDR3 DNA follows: TGCGCCAGCAGCTTGTTTGGGCAGGATACGCAGTATTTT. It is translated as CASSLFGQDTQYF.

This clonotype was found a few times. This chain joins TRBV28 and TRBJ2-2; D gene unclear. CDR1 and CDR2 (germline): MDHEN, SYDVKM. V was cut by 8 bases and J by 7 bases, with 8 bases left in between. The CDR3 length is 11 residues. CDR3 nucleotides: TGTGCCAGCGGGCTAGTCGGGGAGCTGTTTTTT. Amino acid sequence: CASGLVGELFF.

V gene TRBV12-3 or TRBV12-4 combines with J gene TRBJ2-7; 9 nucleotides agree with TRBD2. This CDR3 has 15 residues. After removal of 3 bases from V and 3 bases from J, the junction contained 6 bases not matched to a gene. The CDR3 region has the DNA TGTGCCAGCAGTTTCGTGCGGGAGGGGGGCTACGAGCAGTACTTC. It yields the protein CASSFVREGGYEQYF.

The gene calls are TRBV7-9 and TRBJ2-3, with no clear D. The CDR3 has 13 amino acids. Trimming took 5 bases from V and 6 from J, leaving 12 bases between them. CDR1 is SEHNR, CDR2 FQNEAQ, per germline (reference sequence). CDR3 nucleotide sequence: TGTGCCAGCAGCCCTGCCCCCTCCGATACGCAGTATTTT. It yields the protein CASSPAPSDTQYF. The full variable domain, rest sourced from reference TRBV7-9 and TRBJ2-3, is DTGVSQNPRHKITKRGQNVTFRCDPISEHNRLYWYRQTLGQGPEFLTYFQNEAQLEKSRLLSDRFSAERPKGSFSTLEIQRTEQGDSAMYLCASSPAPSDTQYFGPGTRLTVL.

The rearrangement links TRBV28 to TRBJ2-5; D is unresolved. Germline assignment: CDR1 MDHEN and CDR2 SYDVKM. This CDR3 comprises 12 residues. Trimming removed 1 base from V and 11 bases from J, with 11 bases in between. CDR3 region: CASSLSTGWQYF. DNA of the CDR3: TGTGCCAGCAGTTTATCCACCGGATGGCAGTACTTC.

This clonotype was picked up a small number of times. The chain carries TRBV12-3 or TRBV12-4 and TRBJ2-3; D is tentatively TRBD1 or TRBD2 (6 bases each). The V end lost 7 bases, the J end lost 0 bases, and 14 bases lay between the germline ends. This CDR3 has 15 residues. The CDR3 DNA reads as TGTGCCAGCACCGAAGGGGGGTCTAGCACAGATACGCAGTATTTT. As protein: CASTEGGSSTDTQYF.

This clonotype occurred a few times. In DNA, the CDR3 is TGTGCCAGCAGCTTAGTCGGGCTAGCGGGAAGGAATGAGCAGTTCTTC. Translating gives CASSLVGLAGRNEQFF. The gene calls are TRBV7-2 and TRBJ2-1, with 9 bases aligning to TRBD2. The J segment lost 7 bases and the V segment lost 1 base, leaving 8 bases of the junction unmatched. Germline V gene data show CDR1 as SGHTA and CDR2 as FQGNSA. The CDR3 length is 16 residues.

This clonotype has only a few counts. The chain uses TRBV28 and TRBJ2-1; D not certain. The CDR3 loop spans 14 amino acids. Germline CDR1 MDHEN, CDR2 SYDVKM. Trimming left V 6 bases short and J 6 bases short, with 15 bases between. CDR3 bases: TGTGCCAGCAGCTTACGGACCACCTTCAATGAGCAGTTCTTC. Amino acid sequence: CASSLRTTFNEQFF.

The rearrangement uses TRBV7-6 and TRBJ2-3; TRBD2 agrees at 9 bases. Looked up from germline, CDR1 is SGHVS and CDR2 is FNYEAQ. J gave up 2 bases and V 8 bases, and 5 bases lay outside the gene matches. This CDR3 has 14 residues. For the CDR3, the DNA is TGTGCCAGCGCGACTAGCGGCCACACAGATACGCAGTATTTT. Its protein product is CASATSGHTDTQYF.

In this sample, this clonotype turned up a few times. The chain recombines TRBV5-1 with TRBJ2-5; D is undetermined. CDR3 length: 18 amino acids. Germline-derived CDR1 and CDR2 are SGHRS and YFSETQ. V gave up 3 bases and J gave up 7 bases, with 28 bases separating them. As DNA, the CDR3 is TGCGCCAGCAGCTCCCCATCCCAATTAGACACCCCTCGCGGGACCCAGTACTTC. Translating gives CASSSPSQLDTPRGTQYF.

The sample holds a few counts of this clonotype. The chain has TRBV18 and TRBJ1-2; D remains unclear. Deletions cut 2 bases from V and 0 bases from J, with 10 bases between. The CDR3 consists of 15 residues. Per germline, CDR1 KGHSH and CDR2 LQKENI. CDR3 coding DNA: TGTGCCAGCTCACCAGTAACAGAAACTAACTATGGCTACACCTTC. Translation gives CASSPVTETNYGYTF.

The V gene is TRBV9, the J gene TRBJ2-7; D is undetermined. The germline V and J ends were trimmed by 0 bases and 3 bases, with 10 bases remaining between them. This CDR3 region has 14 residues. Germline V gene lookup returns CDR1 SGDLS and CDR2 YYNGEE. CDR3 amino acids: CASSVASNSYEQYF. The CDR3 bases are TGTGCCAGCAGCGTAGCCTCAAACAGCTACGAGCAGTACTTC.

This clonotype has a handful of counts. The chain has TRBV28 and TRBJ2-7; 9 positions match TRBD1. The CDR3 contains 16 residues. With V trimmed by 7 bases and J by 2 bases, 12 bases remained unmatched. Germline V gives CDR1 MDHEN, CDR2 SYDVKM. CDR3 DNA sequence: TGTGCCAGCAATCTCTCGGGGACAGGGCAGCCCTACGAGCAGTACTTC. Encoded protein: CASNLSGTGQPYEQYF.

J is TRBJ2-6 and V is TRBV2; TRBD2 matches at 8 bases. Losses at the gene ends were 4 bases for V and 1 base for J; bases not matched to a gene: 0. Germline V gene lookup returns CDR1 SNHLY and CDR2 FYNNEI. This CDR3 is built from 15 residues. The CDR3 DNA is TGTGCCAGCAGTGTAGCGGGATCTGGGGCCAACGTCCTGACTTTC. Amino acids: CASSVAGSGANVLTF.

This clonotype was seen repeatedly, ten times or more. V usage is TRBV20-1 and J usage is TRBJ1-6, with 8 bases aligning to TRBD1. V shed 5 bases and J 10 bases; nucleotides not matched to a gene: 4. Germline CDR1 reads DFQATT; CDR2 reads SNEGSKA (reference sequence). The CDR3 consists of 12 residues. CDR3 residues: CSASGGRSPLHF. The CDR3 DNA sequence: TGCAGTGCTTCAGGGGGCCGCTCACCCCTCCACTTT.

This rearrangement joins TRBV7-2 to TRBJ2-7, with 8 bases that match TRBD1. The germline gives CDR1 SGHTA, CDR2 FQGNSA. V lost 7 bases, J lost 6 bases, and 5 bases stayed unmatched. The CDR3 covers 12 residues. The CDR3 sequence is CASKGQALEQYF. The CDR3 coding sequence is TGTGCCAGCAAGGGACAGGCCCTCGAGCAGTACTTC.